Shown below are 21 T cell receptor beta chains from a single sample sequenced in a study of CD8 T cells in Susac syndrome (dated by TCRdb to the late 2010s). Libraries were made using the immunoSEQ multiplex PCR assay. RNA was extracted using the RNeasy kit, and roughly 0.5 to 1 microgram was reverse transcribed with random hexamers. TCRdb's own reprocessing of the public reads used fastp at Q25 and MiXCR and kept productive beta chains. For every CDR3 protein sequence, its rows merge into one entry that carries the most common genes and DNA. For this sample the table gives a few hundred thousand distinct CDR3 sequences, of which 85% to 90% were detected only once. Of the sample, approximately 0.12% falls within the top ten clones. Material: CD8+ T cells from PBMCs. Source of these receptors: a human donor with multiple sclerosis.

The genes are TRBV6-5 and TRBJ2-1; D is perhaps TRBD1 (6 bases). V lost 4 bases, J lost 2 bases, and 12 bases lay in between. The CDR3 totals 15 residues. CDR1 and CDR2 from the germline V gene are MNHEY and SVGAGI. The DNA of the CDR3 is TGTGCCAGCAGTTTTCAGGGGCCCCCCTACAATGAGCAGTTCTTC. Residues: CASSFQGPPYNEQFF.

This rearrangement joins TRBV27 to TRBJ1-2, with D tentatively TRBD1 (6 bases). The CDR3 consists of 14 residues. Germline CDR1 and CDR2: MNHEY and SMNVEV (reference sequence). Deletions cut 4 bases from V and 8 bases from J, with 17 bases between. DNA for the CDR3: TGTGCCAGCAGTTCACAGGGCTCCTCTATAGGCTACACCTTC. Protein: CASSSQGSSIGYTF.

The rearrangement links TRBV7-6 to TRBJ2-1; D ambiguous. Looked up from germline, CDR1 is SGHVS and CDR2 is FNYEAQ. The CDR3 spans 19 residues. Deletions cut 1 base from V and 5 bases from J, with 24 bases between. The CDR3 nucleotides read TGTGCCAGCAGCTTAGGAGAGGACGCGTCAGTTCCCCCGGACAATGAGCAGTTCTTC. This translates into CASSLGEDASVPPDNEQFF.

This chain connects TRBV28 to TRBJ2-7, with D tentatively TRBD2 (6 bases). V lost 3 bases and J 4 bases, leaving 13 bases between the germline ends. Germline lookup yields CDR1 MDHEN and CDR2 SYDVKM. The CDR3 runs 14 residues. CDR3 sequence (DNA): TGTGCCAGCAGTTTGATACGGGAGCCGTACGAGCAGTACTTC. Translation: CASSLIREPYEQYF.

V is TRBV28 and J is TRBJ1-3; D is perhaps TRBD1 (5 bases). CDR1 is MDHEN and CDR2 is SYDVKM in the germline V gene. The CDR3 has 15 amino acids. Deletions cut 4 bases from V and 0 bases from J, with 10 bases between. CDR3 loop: CASSSRTYSGNTIYF. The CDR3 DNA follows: TGTGCCAGCAGTTCCCGGACATACTCTGGAAACACCATATATTTT.

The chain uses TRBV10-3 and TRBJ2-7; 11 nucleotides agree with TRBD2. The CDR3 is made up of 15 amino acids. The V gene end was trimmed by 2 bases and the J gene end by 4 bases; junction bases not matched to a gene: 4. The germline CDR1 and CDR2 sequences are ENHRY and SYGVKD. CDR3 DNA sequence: TGTGCCATCAGTGAGCCGGGACTAGCGGATTACGAGCAGTACTTC. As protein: CAISEPGLADYEQYF.

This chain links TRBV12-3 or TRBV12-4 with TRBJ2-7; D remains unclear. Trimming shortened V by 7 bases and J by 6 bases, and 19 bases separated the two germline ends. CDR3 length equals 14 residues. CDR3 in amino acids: CASTPGGSWSEQYF. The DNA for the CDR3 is TGTGCCAGCACACCGGGTGGGTCCTGGTCCGAGCAGTACTTC.

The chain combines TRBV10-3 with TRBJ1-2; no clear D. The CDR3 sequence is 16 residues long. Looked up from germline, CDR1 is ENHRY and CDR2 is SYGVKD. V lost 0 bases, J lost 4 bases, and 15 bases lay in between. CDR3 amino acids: CAISESWAAPFYGYTF. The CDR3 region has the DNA TGTGCCATCAGTGAGTCATGGGCGGCGCCCTTCTATGGCTACACCTTC.

CDR3 loop: CSVEEVNGRMNTEAFF. CDR3 nucleotides: TGCAGCGTTGAAGAGGTTAATGGGAGGATGAACACTGAAGCTTTCTTT. The rearrangement links TRBV29-1 to TRBJ1-1; D call uncertain. Germline CDR1 and CDR2: SQVTM and ANQGSEA. The CDR3 consists of 16 residues. V gave up 0 bases and J gave up 0 bases, with 14 bases separating them. Complete variable domain (other parts from reference TRBV29-1 and TRBJ1-1): SAVISQKPSRDICQRGTSLTIQCQVDSQVTMMFWYRQQPGQSLTLIATANQGSEATYESGFVIDKFPISRPNLTFSTLTVSNMSPEDSSIYLCSVEEVNGRMNTEAFFGQGTRLTVV.

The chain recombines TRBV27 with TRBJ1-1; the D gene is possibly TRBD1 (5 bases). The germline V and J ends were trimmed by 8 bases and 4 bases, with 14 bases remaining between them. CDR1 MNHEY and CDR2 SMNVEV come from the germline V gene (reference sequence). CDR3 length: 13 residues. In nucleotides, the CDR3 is TGTGCCAGCTTGGGGAGGGGCTTCACTGAAGCTTTCTTT. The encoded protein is CASLGRGFTEAFF.

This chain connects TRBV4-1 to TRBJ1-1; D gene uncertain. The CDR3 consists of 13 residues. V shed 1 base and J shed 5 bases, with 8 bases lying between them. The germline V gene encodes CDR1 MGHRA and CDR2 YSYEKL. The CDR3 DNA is TGCGCCAGCAGCCAAGTGCATGGGACTGAAGCTTTCTTT. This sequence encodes CASSQVHGTEAFF.

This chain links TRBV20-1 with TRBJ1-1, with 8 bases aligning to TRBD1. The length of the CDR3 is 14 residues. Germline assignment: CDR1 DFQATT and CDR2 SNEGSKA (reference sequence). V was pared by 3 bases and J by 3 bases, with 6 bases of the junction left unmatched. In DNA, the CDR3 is TGCAGTGCTAGGGACAGGGAGAGATACACTGAAGCTTTCTTT. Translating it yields CSARDRERYTEAFF.

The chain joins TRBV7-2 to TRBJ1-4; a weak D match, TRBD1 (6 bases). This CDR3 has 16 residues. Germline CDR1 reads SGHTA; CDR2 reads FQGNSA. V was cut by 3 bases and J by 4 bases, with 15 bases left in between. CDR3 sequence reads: CASSFPGGLGNEKLFF. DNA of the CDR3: TGTGCCAGCAGCTTCCCTGGGGGGCTCGGTAATGAAAAACTGTTTTTT.

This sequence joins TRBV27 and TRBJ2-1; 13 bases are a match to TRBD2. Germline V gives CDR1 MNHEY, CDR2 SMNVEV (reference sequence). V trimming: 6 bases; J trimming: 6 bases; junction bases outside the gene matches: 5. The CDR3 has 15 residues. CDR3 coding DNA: TGTGCCAGCAGAGTACTAGCGGGGGGGCGCAATGAGCAGTTCTTC. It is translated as CASRVLAGGRNEQFF.

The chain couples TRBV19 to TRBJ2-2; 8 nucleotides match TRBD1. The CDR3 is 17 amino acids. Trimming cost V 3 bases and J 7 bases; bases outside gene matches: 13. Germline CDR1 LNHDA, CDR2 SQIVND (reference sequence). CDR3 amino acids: CASSIDLPDRADGELFF. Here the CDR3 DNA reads TGTGCCAGTAGTATTGACCTACCGGACAGGGCTGACGGGGAGCTGTTTTTT.

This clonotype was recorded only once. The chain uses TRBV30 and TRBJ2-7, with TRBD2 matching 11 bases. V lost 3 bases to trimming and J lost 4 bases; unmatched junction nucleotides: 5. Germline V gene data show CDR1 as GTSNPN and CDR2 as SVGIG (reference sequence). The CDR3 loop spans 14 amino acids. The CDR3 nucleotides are TGTGCCTGGAGAATAGCGGGAGGGCCGTACGAGCAGTACTTC. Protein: CAWRIAGGPYEQYF.

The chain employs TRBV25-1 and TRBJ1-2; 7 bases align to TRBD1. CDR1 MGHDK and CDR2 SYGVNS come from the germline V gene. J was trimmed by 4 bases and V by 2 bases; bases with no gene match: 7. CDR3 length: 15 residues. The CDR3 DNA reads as TGTGCCAGCAGTGAAATAGGAGGGGGCGTCTATGGCTACACCTTC. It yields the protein CASSEIGGGVYGYTF.

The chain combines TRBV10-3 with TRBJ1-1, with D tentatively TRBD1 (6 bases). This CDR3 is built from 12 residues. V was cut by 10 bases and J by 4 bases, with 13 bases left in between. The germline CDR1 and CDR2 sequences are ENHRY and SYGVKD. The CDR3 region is CATYTGFTEAFF. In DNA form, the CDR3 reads TGTGCCACCTACACAGGGTTCACTGAAGCTTTCTTT.

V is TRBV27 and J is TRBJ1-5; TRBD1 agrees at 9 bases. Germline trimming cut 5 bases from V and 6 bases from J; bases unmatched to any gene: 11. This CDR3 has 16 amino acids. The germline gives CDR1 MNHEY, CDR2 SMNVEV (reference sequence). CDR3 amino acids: CASSHRDREGFQPQHF. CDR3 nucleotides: TGTGCCAGCAGTCACCGGGACAGGGAAGGCTTTCAGCCCCAGCATTTT.

CDR3 DNA sequence: TGCGCCAGCAGCCCCGGCGGCGTCCCATCTGAAGCTTTCTTT. This encodes CASSPGGVPSEAFF. The genes are TRBV5-1 and TRBJ1-1; no clear D. Trimming cost V 4 bases and J 6 bases, with 16 bases left between them. Germline CDR1 SGHRS, CDR2 YFSETQ. The length of the CDR3 is 14 residues.

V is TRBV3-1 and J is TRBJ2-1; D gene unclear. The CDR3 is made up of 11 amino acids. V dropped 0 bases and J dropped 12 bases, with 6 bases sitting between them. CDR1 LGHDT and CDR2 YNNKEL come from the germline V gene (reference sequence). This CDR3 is CASSQDLRQFF. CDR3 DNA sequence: TGTGCCAGCAGCCAAGATCTAAGGCAGTTCTTC.